This T cell receptor beta chain emerged from a study of regulatory T cells in long-lasting Graves disease. Arm-PCR of CDR3 regions and iRepertoire HTBI primers were used to build TCR beta libraries. TCRdb reprocessed the multiplex PCR reads via MiXCR and lists one record per CDR3 protein. This sample has roughly 400,000 distinct CDR3 sequences, with less than 20% found just once. Specified time point: newly diagnosed GD, antithyroid drugs for less than 3 months. RNA isolated from PBMCs was used to make the TCR library. Germline V gene sequence: CDR1 LNHDA, CDR2 SQIVND (reference sequence). V was pared by 6 bases and J by 4 bases, with 15 bases between. The CDR3 spans 15 residues. The sample was also reused in another study, on T cells in Graves' hyperthyroidism and ophthalmopathy. This second study notes: In the first-round RT-PCR of the TCR CDR3, the HTBI primer set was used. The blood repertoire included most of the expanded thyroid clonotypes above 0.001.

The source is a young woman with Graves disease. This chain links TRBV19 with TRBJ2-2, with D perhaps being TRBD1 or TRBD2 (5 bases each). The specimen comprised peripheral blood mononuclear cells (PBMCs), sampled at new diagnosis, from a patient treated with antithyroid drugs. CDR3 coding DNA: TGTGCCAGTAGGCCGGGACCGCCGGGCACCGGGGAGCTGTTTTTT. This sequence encodes CASRPGPPGTGELFF.